Below are 17 T cell receptor beta chains sequenced from a single sample in a study of blood T cell repertoires in COVID-19 (dated by TCRdb to about 2020). Library preparation used the immunoSEQ multiplex PCR assay. In its TCRdb copy, this immuneACCESS table keeps in-frame sequences only and misses some clones. Where compared with another copy, unresolved V genes explain less than half of these, and the others have no known cause. The sample table contains more than 400,000 clones; only one count was recorded for roughly 91% of them. The ten most abundant clones make up under 0.7% of the sample. Sequencing was done on a sample of PBMCs or T cells enriched from blood (not recorded which). The receptors come from a man younger than 35 who had recovered from COVID-19.

The chain combines TRBV4-2 with TRBJ2-3; D is possibly TRBD2 (6 bases). CDR3 size: 14 residues. V was trimmed by 7 bases and J by 4 bases, leaving 15 bases between them. Per the germline V gene, CDR1 is LGHNA and CDR2 is YNFKEQ. CDR3 nucleotides: TGTGCCAGCACCTCTTGGGGAGGTTCAGATACGCAGTATTTT. Protein product: CASTSWGGSDTQYF.

The chain uses TRBV18 and TRBJ1-2; maybe TRBD1 (6 bases). Germline CDR1 reads KGHSH; CDR2 reads LQKENI. Trimming pared 1 base from V and 4 bases from J, leaving 16 bases between. The CDR3 length is 16 residues. In DNA form, the CDR3 reads TGTGCCAGCTCACCACGTCTACAGGGAGAACTCTATGGCTACACCTTC. Its translation: CASSPRLQGELYGYTF.

V and J are TRBV6-5 and TRBJ2-2, with D hard to call. V gave up 8 bases and J gave up 0 bases, with 10 bases separating them. The germline V gene has CDR1 MNHEY and CDR2 SVGAGI. This CDR3 region has 14 residues. CDR3 in amino acids: CASRRNTNTGELFF. The CDR3 nucleotides read TGTGCCAGCCGCAGGAACACGAACACCGGGGAGCTGTTTTTT.

The rearrangement joins TRBV7-2 to TRBJ1-1; D remains ambiguous. CDR3 length: 17 residues. Germline V gives CDR1 SGHTA, CDR2 FQGNSA. V was shortened by 2 bases and J by 0 bases, with 16 bases between the two germline ends. The CDR3 bases are TGTGCCAGCAGCTTATGGCCTCAGGTCATGGTGAACACTGAAGCTTTCTTT. The encoded protein is CASSLWPQVMVNTEAFF.

The chain recombines TRBV7-3 with TRBJ2-3; D call uncertain. The CDR3 spans 13 residues. The V end was cut by 5 bases, the J end by 11 bases, with 17 bases between. Germline CDR1 is SGHTA and CDR2 is FQGTGA. The CDR3 DNA reads TGTGCCAGCAGCCCCCGTCCGGGTTTTCAGCAGTATTTT. It specifies CASSPRPGFQQYF.

The genes are TRBV7-6 and TRBJ2-1, with 9 bases matching TRBD2. V shed 1 base, J shed 4 bases, and the junction held 5 bases outside the gene matches. Germline V gene sequence: CDR1 SGHVS, CDR2 FNYEAQ. The CDR3 length is 16 residues. DNA for the CDR3: TGTGCCAGCAGCTTAGTGGCGGCGGGAGGGTACAATGAGCAGTTCTTC. Protein sequence: CASSLVAAGGYNEQFF.

V gene TRBV4-1 combines with J gene TRBJ2-1, with D uncertain. The V end was cut by 1 base, the J end by 5 bases, with 3 bases between. The CDR3 has 12 residues. Germline V gives CDR1 MGHRA, CDR2 YSYEKL. The DNA of the CDR3 is TGCGCCAGCAGCCAAGTTAACAATGAGCAGTTCTTC. Its translation: CASSQVNNEQFF.

V gene TRBV5-6 combines with J gene TRBJ2-1; perhaps TRBD2 as D (6 bases). Deletions cut 1 base from V and 1 base from J, with 12 bases between. The CDR3 is 16 amino acids. CDR1 is SGHDT, CDR2 YYEEEE, per germline. DNA for the CDR3: TGTGCCAGCAGCTTGAGACGCGGGAATTCCTACAATGAGCAGTTCTTC. Translating it yields CASSLRRGNSYNEQFF.

The table lists this clone with a few counts. Other DNA variants within this sample encode the same CDR3. The chain recombines TRBV2 with TRBJ2-1, with D perhaps matching TRBD1 (6 bases). Trimming stripped 5 bases from V and 4 bases from J, with 9 bases between. The CDR3 is 13 amino acids. The germline CDR1 and CDR2 sequences are SNHLY and FYNNEI. Written as DNA, the CDR3 is TGTGCCAGCAGTTCGACAGGATACAATGAGCAGTTCTTC. Amino acid sequence: CASSSTGYNEQFF.

The chain carries TRBV30 and TRBJ1-6; 7 bases line up with TRBD1. The CDR3 has 14 amino acids. V lost 3 bases, J lost 7 bases, and 6 bases stayed unmatched. Germline CDR1 is GTSNPN and CDR2 is SVGIG (reference sequence). CDR3 DNA sequence: TGTGCCTGGAGGGGACAGCTAACGAATTCACCCCTCCACTTT. Amino acids: CAWRGQLTNSPLHF.

The rearrangement uses TRBV3-1 (or the pseudogene TRBV3-2) and TRBJ2-7; TRBD1 is a possible D gene (5 bases). The CDR3 extends over 15 amino acids. Germline assignment: CDR1 LGHDT and CDR2 YNNKEL (reference sequence). With 4 bases removed from V and 3 bases from J, the gap between germline ends came to 16 bases. The CDR3 sequence is CASSPWGRGYYEQYF. As DNA, the CDR3 is TGTGCCAGCAGCCCCTGGGGTAGGGGCTACTACGAGCAGTACTTC.

The chain joins TRBV6-5 to TRBJ1-2; 7 bases fit TRBD1. Germline assignment: CDR1 MNHEY and CDR2 SVGAGI. The CDR3 extends over 14 amino acids. The junction had 10 bases not matched to a gene; V was cut back by 5 bases and J by 7 bases. CDR3 nucleotides: TGTGCCAGCAGTCGACTGTTGACAGGGAGTGGCTACACCTTC. As protein: CASSRLLTGSGYTF.

This chain uses TRBV7-2 with TRBJ2-7, with TRBD2 identical over 7 bases. The germline V gene encodes CDR1 SGHTA and CDR2 FQGNSA. The V gene end was trimmed by 5 bases and the J gene end by 5 bases; junction bases not matched to a gene: 9. This CDR3 contains 14 residues. CDR3 amino acids: CASSRRAGYNEQYF. CDR3 in DNA: TGTGCCAGCAGCCGCCGAGCGGGATACAACGAGCAGTACTTC.

The rearrangement uses TRBV18 and TRBJ2-5; D is perhaps TRBD1 (5 bases). The V end lost 2 bases, the J end lost 0 bases, and 13 bases lay between the germline ends. The germline V gene has CDR1 KGHSH and CDR2 LQKENI. This CDR3 has 16 residues. CDR3 loop: CASSPRQGVYQETQYF. CDR3 nucleotides: TGTGCCAGCTCACCAAGACAAGGGGTTTACCAAGAGACCCAGTACTTC.

The chain recombines TRBV5-1 with TRBJ1-2; D call uncertain. The CDR3 spans 13 residues. The germline V and J ends were trimmed by 2 bases and 3 bases, with 8 bases remaining between them. CDR1 is SGHRS and CDR2 is YFSETQ in the germline V gene. This CDR3 reads CASSFSGDYGYTF. Written as DNA, the CDR3 is TGCGCCAGCAGCTTTTCCGGGGACTATGGCTACACCTTC. The entire variable domain, with the rest obtained from reference TRBV5-1 and TRBJ1-2, is as follows: KAGVTQTPRYLIKTRGQQVTLSCSPISGHRSVSWYQQTPGQGLQFLFEYFSETQRNKGNFPGRFSGRQFSNSRSEMNVSTLELGDSALYLCASSFSGDYGYTFGSGTRLTVV.

The chain joins TRBV27 to TRBJ1-1; D may be TRBD1 (5 bases). Trimming cost V 9 bases and J 4 bases, with 15 bases left between them. The germline V gene has CDR1 MNHEY and CDR2 SMNVEV (reference sequence). The CDR3 length is 13 residues. Here the CDR3 DNA reads TGTGCCAGTGCTCCTACGGGGGGCACTGAAGCTTTCTTT. It is translated as CASAPTGGTEAFF.

The chain carries TRBV9 and TRBJ1-2; D is perhaps TRBD1 (6 bases). Germline V lookup: CDR1 SGDLS, CDR2 YYNGEE. CDR3 length: 16 residues. V was pared by 0 bases and J by 5 bases, with 17 bases between. CDR3 coding DNA: TGTGCCAGCAGCGTAGAGGCCGGGGGGGCAGGTTATGGCTACACCTTC. It yields the protein CASSVEAGGAGYGYTF.